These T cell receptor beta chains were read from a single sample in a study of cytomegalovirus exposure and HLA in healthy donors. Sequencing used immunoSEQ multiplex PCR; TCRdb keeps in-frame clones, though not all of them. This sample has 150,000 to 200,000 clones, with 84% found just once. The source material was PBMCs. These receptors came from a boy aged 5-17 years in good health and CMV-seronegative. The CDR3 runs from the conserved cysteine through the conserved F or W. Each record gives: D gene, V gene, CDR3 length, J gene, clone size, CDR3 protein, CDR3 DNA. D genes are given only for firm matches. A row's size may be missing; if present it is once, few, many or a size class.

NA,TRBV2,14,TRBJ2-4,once,CASSPDSSRNIQYF,TGTGCCAGCAGTCCAGATTCTTCCAGGAACATTCAGTACTTC
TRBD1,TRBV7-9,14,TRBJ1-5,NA,CASSYAGGNQPQHF,TGTGCCAGCAGCTACGCAGGGGGGAATCAGCCCCAGCATTTT
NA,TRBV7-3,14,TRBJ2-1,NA,CASSPRAVGNEQFF,TGTGCCAGCAGCCCCCGAGCGGTCGGCAATGAGCAGTTCTTC
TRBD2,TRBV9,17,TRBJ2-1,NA,CASSVGSGSADGNEQFF,TGTGCCAGCAGCGTAGGGAGCGGGAGCGCCGACGGCAATGAGCAGTTCTTC
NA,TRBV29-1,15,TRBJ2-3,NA,CSVDDRWAGTDTQYF,TGCAGCGTCGATGACAGGTGGGCCGGCACAGATACGCAGTATTTT
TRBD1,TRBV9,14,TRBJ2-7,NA,CASSPRDRGYEQYF,TGTGCCAGCAGCCCCCGGGACAGGGGGTACGAGCAGTACTTC
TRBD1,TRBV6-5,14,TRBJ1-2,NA,CASSPTGINYGYTF,TGTGCCAGCAGCCCGACAGGGATAAACTATGGCTACACCTTC
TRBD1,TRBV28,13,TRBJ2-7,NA,CASSPDRAYEQYF,TGTGCCAGCAGCCCCGACAGGGCTTACGAGCAGTACTTC
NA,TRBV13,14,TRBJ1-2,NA,CASSLVRGDYGYTF,TGTGCCAGCAGCTTAGTACGGGGGGACTATGGCTACACCTTC
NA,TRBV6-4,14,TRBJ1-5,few,CASSESGDEKPQHF,TGTGCCAGCAGTGAATCAGGGGACGAAAAGCCCCAGCATTTT
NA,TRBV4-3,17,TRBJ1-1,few,CASSQDSWWGGEGEAFF,TGCGCCAGCAGCCAAGATTCGTGGTGGGGAGGCGAGGGAGAAGCTTTCTTT
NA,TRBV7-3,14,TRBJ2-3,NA,CASSHSGVWATQYF,TGTGCCAGCAGCCATTCAGGGGTCTGGGCTACGCAGTATTTT
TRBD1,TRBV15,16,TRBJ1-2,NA,CATSRTDRDDWYGYTF,TGTGCCACCAGCAGAACCGACAGGGATGATTGGTATGGCTACACCTTC
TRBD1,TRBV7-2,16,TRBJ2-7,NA,CASSLTRAGGPYEQYF,TGTGCCAGCAGCTTAACGCGGGCAGGGGGTCCCTACGAGCAGTACTTC
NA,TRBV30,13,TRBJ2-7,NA,CAWSGAGAREQYF,TGTGCCTGGAGTGGGGCAGGGGCTAGGGAGCAGTACTTC
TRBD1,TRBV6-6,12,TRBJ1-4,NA,CASSYPGQGLFF,TGTGCCAGCAGTTACCCGGGACAGGGGCTATTTTTT
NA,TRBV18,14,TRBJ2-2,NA,CASSPQLEFGELFF,TGTGCCAGCTCACCGCAACTAGAATTCGGGGAGCTGTTTTTT
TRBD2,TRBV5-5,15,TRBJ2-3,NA,CASSLSVAGGDTQYF,TGTGCCAGCAGCTTGTCTGTAGCGGGGGGGGATACGCAGTATTTT
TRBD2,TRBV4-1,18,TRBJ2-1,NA,CASSQVAALAGGPLEQFF,TGCGCCAGCAGCCAAGTAGCCGCACTAGCGGGAGGGCCACTTGAGCAGTTCTTC
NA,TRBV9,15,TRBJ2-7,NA,CASSVDEGGAYEQYF,TGTGCCAGCAGCGTAGACGAGGGAGGCGCCTACGAGCAGTACTTC
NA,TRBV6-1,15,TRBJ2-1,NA,CASRGLSNGGNEQFF,TGTGCCAGCAGGGGCCTAAGCAATGGAGGTAATGAGCAGTTCTTC
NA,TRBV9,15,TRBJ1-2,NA,CASSVRDRGGNGYTF,TGTGCCAGCAGCGTGCGGGATAGGGGCGGGAATGGCTACACCTTC
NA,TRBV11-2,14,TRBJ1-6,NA,CASSLYSYNSPLHF,TGTGCCAGCAGCTTATACTCCTATAATTCACCCCTCCACTTT
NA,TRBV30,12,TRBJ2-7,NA,CAWAGISYEQYF,TGTGCCTGGGCGGGAATAAGTTACGAGCAGTACTTC
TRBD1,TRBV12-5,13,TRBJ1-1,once,CASGYRGNTEAFF,TGTGCTAGTGGGTACAGGGGAAACACTGAAGCTTTCTTT
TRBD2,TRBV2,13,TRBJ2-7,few,CASSRLADYEQYF,TGTGCCAGCAGCCGACTAGCGGACTACGAGCAGTACTTC
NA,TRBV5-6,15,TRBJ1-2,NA,CASSPPRGSGYGYTF,TGTGCCAGCAGCCCACCCAGGGGTTCGGGGTATGGCTACACCTTC
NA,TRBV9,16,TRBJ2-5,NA,CASSVSSGRVQETQYF,TGTGCCAGCAGCGTATCATCGGGCAGGGTACAGGAGACCCAGTACTTC
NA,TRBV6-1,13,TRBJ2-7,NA,CASSDRGEGEQYF,TGTGCCAGCAGTGACAGGGGAGAGGGCGAGCAGTACTTC
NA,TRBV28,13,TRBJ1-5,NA,CASSLLSNQPQHF,TGTGCCAGCAGTTTATTAAGCAATCAGCCCCAGCATTTT
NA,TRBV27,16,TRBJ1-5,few,CASRPRAGYSNQPQHF,TGTGCCAGCAGACCCCGGGCAGGGTATAGCAATCAGCCCCAGCATTTT
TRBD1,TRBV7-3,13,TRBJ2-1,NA,CASSPPGGNEQFF,TGTGCCAGCAGCCCCCCAGGGGGCAATGAGCAGTTCTTC
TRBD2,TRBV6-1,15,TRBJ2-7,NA,CASSEPPTSVHEQYF,TGTGCCAGCAGTGAACCCCCCACTAGCGTCCACGAGCAGTACTTC
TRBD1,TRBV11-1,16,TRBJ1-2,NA,CASSLLQGKGNYGYTF,TGTGCCAGCAGCTTATTACAGGGGAAAGGGAACTATGGCTACACCTTC
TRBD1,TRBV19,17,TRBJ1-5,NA,CASSISPLRQGVQPQHF,TGTGCCAGTAGTATATCACCCCTAAGACAGGGGGTTCAGCCCCAGCATTTT
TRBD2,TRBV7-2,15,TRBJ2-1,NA,CASSFGVSGSAEQFF,TGTGCCAGCAGCTTTGGGGTGAGCGGGAGTGCTGAGCAGTTCTTC
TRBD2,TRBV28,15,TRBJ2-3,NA,CASSNSGISTDTQYF,TGTGCCAGCAGTAATAGCGGGATTAGCACAGATACGCAGTATTTT
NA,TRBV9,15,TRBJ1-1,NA,CASSVVVTGHTEAFF,TGTGCCAGCAGCGTAGTGGTGACAGGACACACTGAAGCTTTCTTT
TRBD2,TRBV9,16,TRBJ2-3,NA,CASSVSQRGSTDTQYF,TGTGCCAGCAGCGTATCCCAGCGGGGGAGCACAGATACGCAGTATTTT
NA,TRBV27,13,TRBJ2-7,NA,CASSFRLSYEQYF,TGTGCCAGCAGTTTCCGACTCTCCTACGAGCAGTACTTC
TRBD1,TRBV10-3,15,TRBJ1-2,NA,CAISESSGGLYGYTF,TGTGCCATCAGTGAGTCATCAGGGGGCCTGTATGGCTACACCTTC
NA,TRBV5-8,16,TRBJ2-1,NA,CASSLAPGTAPAGQFF,TGTGCCAGCAGCCTTGCCCCCGGGACGGCCCCAGCGGGGCAGTTCTTC
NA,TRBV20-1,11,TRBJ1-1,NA,CSARANTEAFF,TGCAGTGCTAGGGCGAACACTGAAGCTTTCTTT
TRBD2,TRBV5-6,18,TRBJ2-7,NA,CASSPRVLAGGPQYEQYF,TGTGCCAGCAGCCCCCGTGTCCTAGCGGGGGGGCCGCAGTACGAGCAGTACTTC
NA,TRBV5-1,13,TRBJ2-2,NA,CASSSGGPGELFF,TGCGCCAGCAGCTCCGGGGGACCCGGGGAGCTGTTTTTT
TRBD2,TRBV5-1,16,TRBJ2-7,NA,CASSLTLAGAGYEQYF,TGCGCCAGCAGCTTGACGCTAGCGGGGGCTGGCTACGAGCAGTACTTC
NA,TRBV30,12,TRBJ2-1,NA,CAWSVQGNEQFF,TGTGCCTGGAGTGTCCAGGGGAATGAGCAGTTCTTC
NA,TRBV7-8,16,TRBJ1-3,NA,CASSSTTRSSGNTIYF,TGTGCCAGCAGCTCTACTACGCGGTCCTCTGGAAACACCATATATTTT
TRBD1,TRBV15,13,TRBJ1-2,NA,CATRRQGDYGYTF,TGTGCCACCAGAAGACAGGGTGACTATGGCTACACCTTC
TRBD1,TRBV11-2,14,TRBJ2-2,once,CAGTGGAYTGELFF,TGTGCCGGGACAGGGGGCGCCTACACCGGGGAGCTGTTTTTT
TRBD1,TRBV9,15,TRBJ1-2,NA,CASSRRQGEIYGYTF,TGTGCCAGCAGCAGACGACAGGGGGAAATCTATGGCTACACCTTC
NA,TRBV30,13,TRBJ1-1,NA,CAWNPGLYTEAFF,TGTGCCTGGAACCCGGGTCTTTACACTGAAGCTTTCTTT
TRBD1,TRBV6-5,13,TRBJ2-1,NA,CAVGQGADNEQFF,TGTGCCGTCGGACAGGGGGCCGACAATGAGCAGTTCTTC
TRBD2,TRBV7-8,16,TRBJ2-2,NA,CASSPDAGLVKRELFF,TGTGCCAGCAGCCCGGACGCGGGACTAGTTAAGCGGGAGCTGTTTTTT
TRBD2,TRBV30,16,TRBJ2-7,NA,CAWRAPGTSGRVEQYF,TGTGCCTGGAGGGCTCCCGGGACTAGCGGGAGAGTGGAGCAGTACTTC
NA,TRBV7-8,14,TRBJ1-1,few,CASSTIDRMYEAFF,TGTGCCAGCAGCACTATAGACAGAATGTATGAAGCTTTCTTT
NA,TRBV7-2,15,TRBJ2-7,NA,CASSRGLGPSYEQYF,TGTGCCAGCAGCCGGGGACTGGGTCCCTCCTACGAGCAGTACTTC